These 18 T cell receptor beta chains were sequenced from one sample in a study of control samples from healthy donors and cancer patients. Clones were sequenced by immunoSEQ multiplex PCR, and TCRdb holds only the in-frame ones, with some missing. The sample consists of around 110,000 clones, 93% of them appearing once. The sequencing input was blood. Source of these receptors: a man younger than 45 in good health.

V is TRBV6-6 and J is TRBJ1-2; D is ambiguous. The CDR3 totals 14 residues. Germline CDR1 MNHNY, CDR2 SVGAGI (reference sequence). Between the trimmed V and J ends, which lost 4 bases and 5 bases, there was a span of 14 bases. CDR3 protein: CASSSPGDLYGYTF. The CDR3 bases are TGTGCCAGCAGTTCTCCGGGAGACTTATATGGCTACACCTTC.

The chain carries TRBV5-1 and TRBJ1-2; no definite D call. Germline lookup yields CDR1 SGHRS and CDR2 YFSETQ. V shed 0 bases and J shed 0 bases, with 12 bases lying between them. The length of the CDR3 is 16 residues. The CDR3 nucleotides are TGCGCCAGCAGCTTGGATTGGCCGCGGCCTAACTATGGCTACACCTTC. Translation: CASSLDWPRPNYGYTF. Supplemented by reference TRBV5-1 and TRBJ1-2, the full variable domain reads KAGVTQTPRYLIKTRGQQVTLSCSPISGHRSVSWYQQTPGQGLQFLFEYFSETQRNKGNFPGRFSGRQFSNSRSEMNVSTLELGDSALYLCASSLDWPRPNYGYTFGSGTRLTVV.

This chain links TRBV3-1 (or the pseudogene TRBV3-2) with TRBJ1-2; D unresolved. Per germline, CDR1 LGHDT and CDR2 YNNKEL (reference sequence). The CDR3 runs to 13 residues. The V end lost 4 bases, the J end lost 2 bases, and 8 bases lay between the germline ends. The CDR3 spells CASSLGGNYGYTF. The CDR3 DNA follows: TGTGCCAGCAGCCTGGGAGGGAACTATGGCTACACCTTC.

The J gene is TRBJ1-2, the V gene TRBV9; D is uncertain. Trimming cost V 7 bases and J 4 bases, with 11 bases left between them. Germline lookup yields CDR1 SGDLS and CDR2 YYNGEE. The CDR3 covers 12 residues. The DNA for the CDR3 is TGTGCCAGCGGTACACCCCGCTATGGCTACACCTTC. Translating it yields CASGTPRYGYTF. Complete variable domain (other parts from reference TRBV9 and TRBJ1-2): DSGVTQTPKHLITATGQRVTLRCSPRSGDLSVYWYQQSLDQGLQFLIQYYNGEERAKGNILERFSAQQFPDLHSELNLSSLELGDSALYFCASGTPRYGYTFGSGTRLTVV.

CDR3 sequence reads: CASSPGTSAARELFF. CDR3 in DNA: TGTGCCAGCTCACCCGGGACCTCCGCCGCCCGGGAGCTGTTTTTT. The gene calls are TRBV18 and TRBJ2-2, with D possibly being TRBD1 or TRBD2 (5 bases each). Germline-derived CDR1 and CDR2 are KGHSH and LQKENI. The CDR3 is 15 amino acids. Trimming took off 3 bases at V and 9 bases at J, with 17 bases between the two ends.

The chain combines TRBV10-3 with TRBJ2-7, with D possibly TRBD1 on 5 matching bases. Germline CDR1 reads ENHRY; CDR2 reads SYGVKD. The CDR3 is made up of 13 amino acids. Trimming left V 10 bases short and J 6 bases short, with 19 bases between. In DNA form, the CDR3 reads TGTGCCACACAAGGACATTCGGGTTCCGAGCAGTACTTC. It is translated as CATQGHSGSEQYF.

The chain uses TRBV6-5 and TRBJ1-1; D gene unclear. Germline CDR1 MNHEY, CDR2 SVGAGI. The CDR3 contains 15 residues. V was pared by 6 bases and J by 0 bases, with 14 bases between. DNA for the CDR3: TGTGCCAGCAGCCCCACGAGGAGAGTGAACACTGAAGCTTTCTTT. It is translated as CASSPTRRVNTEAFF.

This clone was counted once. Here the CDR3 reads CASSLLLTAARQFF. Here the CDR3 DNA reads TGTGCCAGCAGCTTGTTGTTAACGGCCGCGAGACAGTTCTTC. The chain combines TRBV5-5 with TRBJ2-1; no clear D gene. This CDR3 comprises 14 residues. The germline V gene has CDR1 SGHKS and CDR2 YYEKEE (reference sequence). The germline V and J ends were trimmed by 1 base and 13 bases, with 18 bases remaining between them.

The sample holds many counts of this clone. Different DNA sequences within this sample yield the same CDR3. The chain uses TRBV7-3 and TRBJ2-3, with D unclear. The CDR3 length is 13 residues. Trimming removed 5 bases at V and 5 bases at J, with 11 bases between. Germline V CDR1 and CDR2: SGHTA, FQGTGA. Here the CDR3 reads CASSLDLEDTQYF. The CDR3 DNA reads as TGTGCCAGCAGCCTAGACCTAGAAGATACGCAGTATTTT.

The chain has TRBV6-1 and TRBJ2-3; D unclear. The ends were cut back, 3 bases at V and 0 bases at J, with 10 bases in the middle. The germline CDR1 and CDR2 sequences are MNHNS and SASEGT. The CDR3 contains 15 residues. Here the CDR3 reads CASSDLGVSTDTQYF. The CDR3 nucleotides read TGTGCCAGCAGTGATTTGGGTGTTAGCACAGATACGCAGTATTTT.

This rearrangement joins TRBV5-1 to TRBJ2-1; D might be TRBD1 or TRBD2, each matching 5 bases. Trimming shortened V by 3 bases and J by 8 bases, and 21 bases separated the two germline ends. Germline V CDR1 and CDR2: SGHRS, YFSETQ. The CDR3 contains 16 residues. The CDR3 DNA reads as TGCGCCAGCAGCTCCGTAGGGACCGCCCGTGGCGATGAGCAGTTCTTC. It yields the protein CASSSVGTARGDEQFF.

The CDR3 coding sequence is TGTGCCAGCAGCGTAAGGGTTGCCTATGGCTACACCTTC. Translating it yields CASSVRVAYGYTF. The chain uses TRBV9 and TRBJ1-2; D not certain. V gave up 1 base and J gave up 4 bases, with 8 bases separating them. The CDR3 consists of 13 residues. The germline V gene has CDR1 SGDLS and CDR2 YYNGEE.

The J gene is TRBJ1-4, the V gene TRBV28; D is uncertain. Germline CDR1 and CDR2: MDHEN and SYDVKM. The V end lost 2 bases, the J end lost 8 bases, and 12 bases lay between the germline ends. This CDR3 has 14 amino acids. DNA for the CDR3: TGTGCCAGCAGTTTAGGGATACCTGGGGAAAAACTGTTTTTT. As protein: CASSLGIPGEKLFF.

Only one count was recorded for this clone. The V gene is TRBV27, the J gene TRBJ2-7, with D maybe TRBD1 (6 bases). The CDR3 extends over 14 amino acids. V was cut by 5 bases and J by 3 bases, with 14 bases left in between. Germline CDR1 MNHEY, CDR2 SMNVEV (reference sequence). CDR3 DNA sequence: TGTGCCAGCAGTAGACAGGCCGGCTTCTACGAGCAGTACTTC. Encoded protein: CASSRQAGFYEQYF.

This chain uses TRBV9 with TRBJ2-6; D is tentatively TRBD1 or TRBD2 (5 bases each). The CDR3 loop spans 18 amino acids. Trimming left V 4 bases short and J 6 bases short, with 23 bases between. From germline, CDR1 is SGDLS and CDR2 YYNGEE. The CDR3 is CASSFEPGPTPVANVLTF. The CDR3 DNA follows: TGTGCCAGCAGCTTTGAACCGGGACCGACTCCGGTGGCCAACGTCCTGACTTTC. Filled out from reference TRBV9 and TRBJ2-6, the complete variable domain reads DSGVTQTPKHLITATGQRVTLRCSPRSGDLSVYWYQQSLDQGLQFLIQYYNGEERAKGNILERFSAQQFPDLHSELNLSSLELGDSALYFCASSFEPGPTPVANVLTFGAGSRLTVL.

The rearrangement joins TRBV21-1 to TRBJ2-4. TRBV21-1 represents a pseudogene. The CDR3 is made up of 18 amino acids. The CDR3 sequence is CASSKKIGPLGAKNIQYF. The DNA for the CDR3 is TGTGCCAGCAGCAAAAAGATTGGGCCTTTAGGGGCCAAAAACATTCAGTACTTC.

V usage is TRBV18 and J usage is TRBJ1-2; no definite D call. From germline, CDR1 is KGHSH and CDR2 LQKENI. V dropped 6 bases and J dropped 8 bases, with 13 bases sitting between them. CDR3 length: 12 amino acids. This CDR3 reads CASSPTGRGYTF. DNA for the CDR3: TGTGCCAGCTCCCCCACCGGGAGGGGCTACACCTTC.

The chain links TRBV19 to TRBJ2-1, with no clear D. This CDR3 has 11 amino acids. V was pared by 5 bases and J by 9 bases, with 8 bases between. In germline, CDR1 is LNHDA, CDR2 SQIVND (reference sequence). The CDR3 sequence is CASSSRTEQFF. The CDR3 bases are TGTGCCAGTAGTTCTCGGACTGAGCAGTTCTTC.